The present T cell receptor (beta chain) was sequenced within a study of spatial heterogeneity in lung cancer. Time point: sample taken at primary tumor resection. In each case, whole RNA from tumor, nontumor lung or frozen PBMC was sequenced unsorted. TCRdb reanalysed the 5' RACE reads using MiXCR and keeps one entry per CDR3 protein. The table has about 44,000 distinct CDR3 sequences, roughly 15% seen once. CDR1 and CDR2 (germline): DFQATT, SNEGSKA (reference sequence). J lost 1 base, V lost 4 bases, and 8 bases had no gene match. CDR3 length: 16 amino acids. In its sample, this clonotype was seen a few times.

The chain combines TRBV20-1 with TRBJ2-1, with 9 bases that match TRBD2. The TCR sequence derives from a male donor with early-stage non-small cell lung cancer. This specimen consisted of PBMCs, obtained at surgery. The CDR3 loop is CSATPGLANSYNEQFF. The CDR3 DNA is TGCAGTGCTACACCGGGACTAGCTAATTCCTACAATGAGCAGTTCTTC.